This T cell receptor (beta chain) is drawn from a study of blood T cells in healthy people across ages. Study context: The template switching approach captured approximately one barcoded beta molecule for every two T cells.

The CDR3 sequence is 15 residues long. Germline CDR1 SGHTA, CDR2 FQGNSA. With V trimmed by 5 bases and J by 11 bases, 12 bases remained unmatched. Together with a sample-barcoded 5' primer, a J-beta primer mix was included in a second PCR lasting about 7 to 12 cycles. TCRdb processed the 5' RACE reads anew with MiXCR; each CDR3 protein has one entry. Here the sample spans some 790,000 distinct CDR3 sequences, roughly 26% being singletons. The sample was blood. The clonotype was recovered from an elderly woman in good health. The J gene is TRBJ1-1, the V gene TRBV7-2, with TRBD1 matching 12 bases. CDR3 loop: CASSPREGQGASAFF. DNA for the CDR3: TGTGCCAGCAGCCCGAGAGAGGGACAGGGGGCCTCTGCTTTCTTT.